A selection of T cell receptor beta chains follows, all from one sample in a study of blood T cell repertoires in COVID-19. This table comes from immunoSEQ multiplex PCR, and its TCRdb copy is limited to in-frame clones, with some not included. This sample has a few hundred thousand clones, with around 90% found just once. The sample comprised PBMCs or T cells enriched from blood (not recorded which). The source of these receptors is a woman aged 50 to 65 with acute COVID-19. The CDR3 runs from the conserved cysteine through the conserved F or W. D genes are given only for firm matches. Some rows mark clone size as missing; the rest say once, few, many or name a class of expanded clone.

d_call: TRBD1
v_call: TRBV30
j_call: TRBJ2-7
clone_size: NA
cdr3_aa: CAWKYGTGNHEQYF
cdr3_nt: TGTGCCTGGAAATACGGGACAGGGAATCACGAGCAGTACTTC

d_call: NA
v_call: TRBV27
j_call: TRBJ2-3
clone_size: NA
cdr3_aa: CASSLSPRIFTDTQYF
cdr3_nt: TGTGCCAGCAGTTTATCGCCTAGAATTTTCACAGATACGCAGTATTTT

d_call: TRBD1
v_call: TRBV6-5
j_call: TRBJ2-7
clone_size: NA
cdr3_aa: CASRRQGAGYEQYF
cdr3_nt: TGTGCCAGCAGAAGACAGGGGGCGGGGTACGAGCAGTACTTC

d_call: TRBD2
v_call: TRBV3-1/TRBV3-2
j_call: TRBJ2-7
clone_size: NA
cdr3_aa: CASSQDRPLAGVLREQYF
cdr3_nt: TGTGCCAGCAGCCAAGACCGGCCGCTAGCGGGAGTGTTGCGCGAGCAGTACTTC

d_call: TRBD2
v_call: TRBV5-1
j_call: TRBJ2-1
clone_size: NA
cdr3_aa: CASSVSGSSYNEQFF
cdr3_nt: TGCGCCAGCAGCGTTAGCGGGAGTTCCTACAATGAGCAGTTCTTC

d_call: NA
v_call: TRBV24-1
j_call: TRBJ2-3
clone_size: once
cdr3_aa: CATSDLQGLTDTQYF
cdr3_nt: TGTGCCACCAGTGATTTGCAGGGGTTAACAGATACGCAGTATTTT

d_call: TRBD2
v_call: TRBV28
j_call: TRBJ2-3
clone_size: once
cdr3_aa: CAIRLAGGQDTQYF
cdr3_nt: TGTGCCATTCGACTAGCGGGAGGTCAAGATACGCAGTATTTT

d_call: NA
v_call: TRBV11-2
j_call: TRBJ1-2
clone_size: NA
cdr3_aa: CASSLAQGGYGYTF
cdr3_nt: TGTGCCAGCAGCTTAGCTCAGGGAGGCTATGGCTACACCTTC

d_call: NA
v_call: TRBV4-1
j_call: TRBJ2-3
clone_size: once
cdr3_aa: CASSQHTGTSGGDTQYF
cdr3_nt: TGCGCCAGCAGCCAACACACCGGGACCTCCGGGGGAGATACGCAGTATTTT

d_call: TRBD1
v_call: TRBV6-5
j_call: TRBJ2-7
clone_size: NA
cdr3_aa: CASSYSTGAYEQYF
cdr3_nt: TGTGCCAGCAGTTATTCAACAGGGGCGTACGAGCAGTACTTC

d_call: TRBD2
v_call: TRBV7-9
j_call: TRBJ2-7
clone_size: NA
cdr3_aa: CASSDRLAGTVSYEQYF
cdr3_nt: TGTGCCAGCAGCGATCGACTAGCGGGGACCGTATCCTACGAGCAGTACTTC

d_call: TRBD1
v_call: TRBV30
j_call: TRBJ1-1
clone_size: NA
cdr3_aa: CAGQGMNTEAFF
cdr3_nt: TGTGCCGGACAGGGCATGAACACTGAAGCTTTCTTT

d_call: TRBD1
v_call: TRBV25-1
j_call: TRBJ1-1
clone_size: NA
cdr3_aa: CASSPHRGNTEAFF
cdr3_nt: TGTGCCAGCAGTCCGCACAGGGGGAACACTGAAGCTTTCTTT

d_call: NA
v_call: TRBV7-2
j_call: TRBJ1-2
clone_size: NA
cdr3_aa: CASSLAPGDDGYTF
cdr3_nt: TGTGCCAGCAGCTTAGCCCCAGGTGATGATGGCTACACCTTC

d_call: NA
v_call: TRBV24-1
j_call: TRBJ2-5
clone_size: NA
cdr3_aa: CATSDPTSLGGQETQYF
cdr3_nt: TGTGCCACCAGTGACCCTACTAGCTTGGGGGGCCAAGAGACCCAGTACTTC

d_call: NA
v_call: TRBV10-2
j_call: TRBJ1-5
clone_size: NA
cdr3_aa: CASTGRENQPQHF
cdr3_nt: TGCGCCAGCACGGGGAGGGAGAATCAGCCCCAGCATTTT

d_call: TRBD2
v_call: TRBV27
j_call: TRBJ2-1
clone_size: NA
cdr3_aa: CASSYWTSGRGEQFF
cdr3_nt: TGTGCCAGCAGCTACTGGACTAGCGGGAGGGGTGAGCAGTTCTTC

d_call: NA
v_call: TRBV19
j_call: TRBJ1-2
clone_size: NA
cdr3_aa: CASSQDRGYGYTF
cdr3_nt: TGTGCCAGTAGCCAAGACCGGGGCTATGGCTACACCTTC

d_call: NA
v_call: TRBV27
j_call: TRBJ2-3
clone_size: NA
cdr3_aa: CASSFGGTSTDTQYF
cdr3_nt: TGTGCCAGCAGTTTTGGGGGGACCAGCACAGATACGCAGTATTTT

d_call: TRBD1
v_call: TRBV7-8
j_call: TRBJ1-5
clone_size: once
cdr3_aa: CASSLDRAAGPQHF
cdr3_nt: TGTGCCAGCAGCCTAGACAGGGCCGCCGGGCCCCAGCATTTT

d_call: NA
v_call: TRBV30
j_call: TRBJ1-5
clone_size: once
cdr3_aa: CAWSVRQSNQPQHF
cdr3_nt: TGTGCCTGGAGTGTACGACAGAGCAATCAGCCCCAGCATTTT

d_call: NA
v_call: TRBV14
j_call: TRBJ1-1
clone_size: NA
cdr3_aa: CASSPRGWDTEAFF
cdr3_nt: TGTGCCAGCAGCCCCAGGGGATGGGACACTGAAGCTTTCTTT

d_call: TRBD2
v_call: TRBV19
j_call: TRBJ2-7
clone_size: NA
cdr3_aa: CASSEGTSAAYEQYF
cdr3_nt: TGTGCCAGTAGTGAGGGGACTAGCGCCGCCTACGAGCAGTACTTC

d_call: TRBD2
v_call: TRBV4-1
j_call: TRBJ2-3
clone_size: NA
cdr3_aa: CASSQDRRLAGTDTQYF
cdr3_nt: TGCGCCAGCAGCCAAGATCGTAGACTAGCGGGGACAGATACGCAGTATTTT

d_call: NA
v_call: TRBV15
j_call: TRBJ2-5
clone_size: once
cdr3_aa: CATSRDQSKETQYF
cdr3_nt: TGTGCCACCAGCAGAGATCAATCTAAAGAGACCCAGTACTTC

d_call: NA
v_call: TRBV3-1/TRBV3-2
j_call: TRBJ1-1
clone_size: once
cdr3_aa: CASSQNPRFTEAFF
cdr3_nt: TGTGCCAGCAGCCAAAACCCCCGGTTCACTGAAGCTTTCTTT

d_call: TRBD1
v_call: TRBV7-2
j_call: TRBJ1-4
clone_size: NA
cdr3_aa: CASSLVFSGGMKKLFF
cdr3_nt: TGTGCCAGCAGCTTAGTCTTCTCAGGGGGCATGAAAAAACTGTTTTTT

d_call: TRBD1
v_call: TRBV4-2
j_call: TRBJ1-1
clone_size: once
cdr3_aa: CASSVGGFGTEAFF
cdr3_nt: TGTGCCAGCAGCGTAGGGGGCTTTGGGACTGAAGCTTTCTTT

d_call: TRBD2
v_call: TRBV4-1
j_call: TRBJ2-7
clone_size: NA
cdr3_aa: CASSPPAGGTYEQYF
cdr3_nt: TGCGCCAGCAGCCCCCCCGCGGGGGGTACCTACGAGCAGTACTTC

d_call: NA
v_call: TRBV21-1
j_call: TRBJ2-1
clone_size: NA
cdr3_aa: CASSFDKQFF
cdr3_nt: TGTGCCAGCAGCTTCGACAAGCAGTTCTTC

d_call: NA
v_call: TRBV16
j_call: TRBJ1-1
clone_size: NA
cdr3_aa: CASSQQRGTEAFF
cdr3_nt: TGTGCCAGCAGCCAACAGCGAGGAACTGAAGCTTTCTTT

d_call: TRBD1
v_call: TRBV28
j_call: TRBJ1-2
clone_size: NA
cdr3_aa: CASSLWTGQANYGYTF
cdr3_nt: TGTGCCAGCAGTTTGTGGACAGGGCAAGCTAACTATGGCTACACCTTC

d_call: TRBD2
v_call: TRBV4-2
j_call: TRBJ2-7
clone_size: NA
cdr3_aa: CASSQDLAGGPQYEQYF
cdr3_nt: TGTGCCAGCAGCCAAGACTTAGCGGGAGGGCCTCAGTACGAGCAGTACTTC

d_call: NA
v_call: TRBV15
j_call: TRBJ2-3
clone_size: NA
cdr3_aa: CATSREWSSVADTQYF
cdr3_nt: TGTGCCACCAGCAGAGAGTGGAGTAGCGTGGCAGATACGCAGTATTTT

d_call: NA
v_call: TRBV7-9
j_call: TRBJ2-7
clone_size: NA
cdr3_aa: CATSGFSSYEQYF
cdr3_nt: TGTGCCACCTCGGGATTTTCCTCCTACGAGCAGTACTTC

d_call: NA
v_call: TRBV7-9
j_call: TRBJ1-6
clone_size: NA
cdr3_aa: CASGEGPGNSPLHF
cdr3_nt: TGTGCCAGCGGGGAGGGGCCGGGGAATTCACCCCTCCACTTT

d_call: TRBD2
v_call: TRBV28
j_call: TRBJ2-1
clone_size: NA
cdr3_aa: CASSSPPGTTYNEQFF
cdr3_nt: TGTGCCAGCAGTTCCCCACCCGGGACTACATACAATGAGCAGTTCTTC

d_call: NA
v_call: TRBV7-3
j_call: TRBJ2-1
clone_size: NA
cdr3_aa: CASSLTGLSGEQFF
cdr3_nt: TGTGCCAGCAGCTTAACTGGGCTATCAGGTGAGCAGTTCTTC

d_call: NA
v_call: TRBV5-5
j_call: TRBJ2-1
clone_size: NA
cdr3_aa: CASSRTDEQFF
cdr3_nt: TGTGCCAGTTCCCGGACAGATGAGCAGTTCTTC

d_call: NA
v_call: TRBV7-2
j_call: TRBJ2-7
clone_size: NA
cdr3_aa: CASSLVTDTYEQYF
cdr3_nt: TGTGCCAGCAGCTTAGTTACAGACACCTACGAGCAGTACTTC

d_call: TRBD2
v_call: TRBV7-2
j_call: TRBJ2-3
clone_size: NA
cdr3_aa: CASSLLLASGTLRLDTQYF
cdr3_nt: TGTGCCAGCAGCTTATTGTTGGCTAGCGGTACCTTAAGATTGGATACGCAGTATTTT

d_call: TRBD1
v_call: TRBV6-5
j_call: TRBJ2-7
clone_size: NA
cdr3_aa: CASSYSGQGAYEQYF
cdr3_nt: TGTGCCAGCAGTTACTCGGGACAGGGGGCTTACGAGCAGTACTTC

d_call: TRBD1
v_call: TRBV15
j_call: TRBJ2-7
clone_size: NA
cdr3_aa: CATSGQGALHFYEQYF
cdr3_nt: TGTGCCACCAGCGGGCAGGGGGCCCTCCATTTCTACGAGCAGTACTTC

d_call: TRBD1
v_call: TRBV28
j_call: TRBJ2-1
clone_size: many
cdr3_aa: CASSLFGDRGFDEQFF
cdr3_nt: TGTGCCAGCAGTTTGTTCGGGGACAGGGGTTTCGATGAGCAGTTCTTC

d_call: NA
v_call: TRBV2
j_call: TRBJ2-3
clone_size: NA
cdr3_aa: CASSEWRLNTDTQYF
cdr3_nt: TGTGCCAGCAGTGAGTGGAGGCTGAACACAGATACGCAGTATTTT

d_call: TRBD1
v_call: TRBV5-7
j_call: TRBJ1-2
clone_size: NA
cdr3_aa: CASSLDIGTGDLYGYTF
cdr3_nt: TGTGCCAGCAGCTTGGATATTGGGACAGGGGACCTATATGGCTACACCTTC

d_call: NA
v_call: TRBV6-5
j_call: TRBJ1-1
clone_size: NA
cdr3_aa: CASSRSGRGGTEAFF
cdr3_nt: TGTGCCAGCAGCAGGAGTGGGAGAGGGGGCACTGAAGCTTTCTTT

d_call: NA
v_call: TRBV12-3/TRBV12-4
j_call: TRBJ1-3
clone_size: NA
cdr3_aa: CASSGQNTIYF
cdr3_nt: TGTGCCAGCAGTGGCCAAAACACCATATATTTT

d_call: NA
v_call: TRBV7-2
j_call: TRBJ1-1
clone_size: few
cdr3_aa: CASNPGLNTEAFF
cdr3_nt: TGTGCCAGCAACCCAGGGTTGAACACTGAAGCTTTCTTT

d_call: NA
v_call: TRBV5-1
j_call: TRBJ1-4
clone_size: NA
cdr3_aa: CASSFWDINEKLFF
cdr3_nt: TGCGCCAGCAGCTTTTGGGACATTAATGAAAAACTGTTTTTT

d_call: NA
v_call: TRBV3-1/TRBV3-2
j_call: TRBJ1-5
clone_size: once
cdr3_aa: CASSQGGSGNQPQHF
cdr3_nt: TGTGCCAGCAGCCAGGGGGGGAGCGGCAATCAGCCCCAGCATTTT

d_call: NA
v_call: TRBV13
j_call: TRBJ2-6
clone_size: NA
cdr3_aa: CASSLGQASRSGANVLTF
cdr3_nt: TGTGCCAGCAGCTTAGGGCAGGCGTCGCGCTCTGGGGCCAACGTCCTGACTTTC

d_call: TRBD1
v_call: TRBV13
j_call: TRBJ2-1
clone_size: NA
cdr3_aa: CASSIIVVGDSSYNEQFF
cdr3_nt: TGTGCCAGCAGCATTATTGTCGTTGGGGACAGTTCCTACAATGAGCAGTTCTTC

d_call: TRBD2
v_call: TRBV7-8
j_call: TRBJ2-7
clone_size: NA
cdr3_aa: CASSLVGGRGSEQYF
cdr3_nt: TGTGCCAGCAGCTTAGTCGGCGGGAGGGGCTCCGAGCAGTACTTC

d_call: TRBD1
v_call: TRBV30
j_call: TRBJ2-7
clone_size: NA
cdr3_aa: CAWSGLRDRGREQYF
cdr3_nt: TGTGCCTGGAGTGGACTCCGGGACAGGGGGCGCGAGCAGTACTTC

d_call: TRBD2
v_call: TRBV28
j_call: TRBJ2-7
clone_size: NA
cdr3_aa: CASISGLASYEQYF
cdr3_nt: TGTGCCAGCATCTCGGGACTAGCTAGCTACGAGCAGTACTTC

d_call: TRBD1
v_call: TRBV3-1/TRBV3-2
j_call: TRBJ1-2
clone_size: NA
cdr3_aa: CASSQVVRGQLHYGYTF
cdr3_nt: TGTGCCAGCAGCCAAGTTGTCAGGGGACAGCTACACTATGGCTACACCTTC

d_call: TRBD2
v_call: TRBV4-1
j_call: TRBJ2-1
clone_size: NA
cdr3_aa: CASSQALSLAGAYNEQFF
cdr3_nt: TGCGCCAGCAGCCAAGCGCTATCTCTAGCGGGTGCCTACAATGAGCAGTTCTTC